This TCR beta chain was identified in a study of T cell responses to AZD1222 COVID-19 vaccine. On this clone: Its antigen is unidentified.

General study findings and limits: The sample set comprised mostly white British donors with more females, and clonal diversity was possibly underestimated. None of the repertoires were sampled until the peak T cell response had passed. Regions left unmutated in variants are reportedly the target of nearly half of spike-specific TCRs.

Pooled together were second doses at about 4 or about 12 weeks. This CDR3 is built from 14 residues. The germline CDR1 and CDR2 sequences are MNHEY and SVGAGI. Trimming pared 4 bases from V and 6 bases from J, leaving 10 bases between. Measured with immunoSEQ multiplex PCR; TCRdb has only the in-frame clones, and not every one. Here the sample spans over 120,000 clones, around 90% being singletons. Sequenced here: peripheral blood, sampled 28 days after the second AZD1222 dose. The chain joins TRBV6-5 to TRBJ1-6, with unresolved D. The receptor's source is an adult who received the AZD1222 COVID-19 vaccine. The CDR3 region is CASSSRTANSPLHF. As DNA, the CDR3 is TGTGCCAGCAGTTCGCGGACTGCTAATTCACCCCTCCACTTT.